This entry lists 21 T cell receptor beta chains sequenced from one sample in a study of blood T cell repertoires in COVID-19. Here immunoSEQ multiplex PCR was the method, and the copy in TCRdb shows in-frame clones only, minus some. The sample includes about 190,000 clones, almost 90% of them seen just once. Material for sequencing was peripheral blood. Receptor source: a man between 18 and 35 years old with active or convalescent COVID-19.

The CDR3 sequence is CASSGWDSTYEQYF. The CDR3 DNA reads TGTGCCAGCAGCGGCTGGGACTCAACCTACGAGCAGTACTTC. This chain joins TRBV7-9 and TRBJ2-7; a weak D match, TRBD2 (6 bases). Trimming took 5 bases from V and 2 from J, leaving 13 bases between them. Germline V gives CDR1 SEHNR, CDR2 FQNEAQ (reference sequence). This CDR3 has 14 residues. The full variable domain, in which reference TRBV7-9 and TRBJ2-7 provide the parts outside the CDR3, is DTGVSQNPRHKITKRGQNVTFRCDPISEHNRLYWYRQTLGQGPEFLTYFQNEAQLEKSRLLSDRFSAERPKGSFSTLEIQRTEQGDSAMYLCASSGWDSTYEQYFGPGTRLTVT.

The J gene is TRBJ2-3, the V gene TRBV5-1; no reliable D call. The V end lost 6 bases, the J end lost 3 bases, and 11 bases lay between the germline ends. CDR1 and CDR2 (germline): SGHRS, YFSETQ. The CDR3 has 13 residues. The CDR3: CASTRAGTDTQYF. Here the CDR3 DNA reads TGCGCCAGCACGCGCGCTGGTACAGATACGCAGTATTTT.

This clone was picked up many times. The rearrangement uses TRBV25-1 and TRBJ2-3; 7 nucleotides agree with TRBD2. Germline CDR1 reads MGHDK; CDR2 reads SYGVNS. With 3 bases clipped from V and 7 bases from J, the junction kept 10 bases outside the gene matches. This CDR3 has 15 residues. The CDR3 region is CASSDPSGDGYTQYF. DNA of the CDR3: TGTGCCAGCAGTGATCCTAGCGGAGACGGGTATACGCAGTATTTT.

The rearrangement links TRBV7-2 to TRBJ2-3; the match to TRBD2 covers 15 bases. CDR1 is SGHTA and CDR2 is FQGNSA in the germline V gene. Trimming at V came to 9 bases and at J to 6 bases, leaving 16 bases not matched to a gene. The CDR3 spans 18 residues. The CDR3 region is CASRPGLAGGLRADTQYF. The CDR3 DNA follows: TGTGCCAGTAGGCCGGGACTAGCGGGAGGCCTACGGGCGGATACGCAGTATTTT.

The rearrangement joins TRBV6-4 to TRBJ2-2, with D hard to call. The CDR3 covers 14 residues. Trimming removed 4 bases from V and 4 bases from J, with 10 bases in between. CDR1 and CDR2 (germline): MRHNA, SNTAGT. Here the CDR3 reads CASSVESGTGELFF. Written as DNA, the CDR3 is TGTGCCAGCAGTGTTGAGTCGGGCACCGGGGAGCTGTTTTTT.

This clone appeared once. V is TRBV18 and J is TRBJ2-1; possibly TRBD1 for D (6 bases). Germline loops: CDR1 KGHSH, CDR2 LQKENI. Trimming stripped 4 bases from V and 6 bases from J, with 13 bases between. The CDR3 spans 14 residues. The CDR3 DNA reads TGTGCCAGCTCACGGCAGACAGGCGGCAATGAGCAGTTCTTC. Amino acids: CASSRQTGGNEQFF.

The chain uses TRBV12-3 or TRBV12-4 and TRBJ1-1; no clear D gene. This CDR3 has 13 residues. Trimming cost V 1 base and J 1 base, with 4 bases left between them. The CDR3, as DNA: TGTGCCAGCAGTTTAGACGGGAACACTGAAGCTTTCTTT. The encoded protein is CASSLDGNTEAFF.

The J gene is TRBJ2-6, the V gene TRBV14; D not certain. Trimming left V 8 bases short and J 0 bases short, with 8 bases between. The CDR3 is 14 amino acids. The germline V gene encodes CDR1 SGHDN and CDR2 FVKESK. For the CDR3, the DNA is TGTGCCAGCGCAACTGTCTCTGGGGCCAACGTCCTGACTTTC. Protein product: CASATVSGANVLTF. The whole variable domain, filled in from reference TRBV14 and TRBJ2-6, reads EAGVTQFPSHSVIEKGQTVTLRCDPISGHDNLYWYRRVMGKEIKFLLHFVKESKQDESGMPNNRFLAERTGGTYSTLKVQPAELEDSGVYFCASATVSGANVLTFGAGSRLTVL.

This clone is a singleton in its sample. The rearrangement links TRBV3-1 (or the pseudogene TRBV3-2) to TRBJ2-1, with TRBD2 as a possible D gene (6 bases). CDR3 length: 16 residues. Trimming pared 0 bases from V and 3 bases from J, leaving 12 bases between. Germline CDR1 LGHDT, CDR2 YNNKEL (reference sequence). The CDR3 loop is CASSQEAGRIYNEQFF. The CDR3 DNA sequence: TGTGCCAGCAGCCAAGAGGCGGGAAGGATCTACAATGAGCAGTTCTTC.

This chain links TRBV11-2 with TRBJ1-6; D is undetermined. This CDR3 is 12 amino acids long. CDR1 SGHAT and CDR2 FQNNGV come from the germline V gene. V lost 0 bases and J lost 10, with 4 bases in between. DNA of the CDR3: TGTGCCAGCAGCTTAGATCAGTCACCCCTCCACTTT. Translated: CASSLDQSPLHF.

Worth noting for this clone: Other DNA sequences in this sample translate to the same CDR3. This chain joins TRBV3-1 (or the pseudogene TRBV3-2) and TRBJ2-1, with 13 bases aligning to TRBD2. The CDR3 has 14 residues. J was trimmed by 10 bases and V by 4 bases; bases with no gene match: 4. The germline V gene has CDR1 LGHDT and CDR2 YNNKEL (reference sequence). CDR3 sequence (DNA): TGTGCCAGCAGCCCAGGACTAGCGGGAGACGAGCAGTTCTTC. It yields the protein CASSPGLAGDEQFF.

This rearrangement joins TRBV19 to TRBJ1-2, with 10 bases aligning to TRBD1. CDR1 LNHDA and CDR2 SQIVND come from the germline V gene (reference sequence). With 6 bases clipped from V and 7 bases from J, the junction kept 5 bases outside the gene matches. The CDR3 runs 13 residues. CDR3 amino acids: CASSRTGGSGYTF. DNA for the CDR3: TGTGCCAGTAGCCGGACAGGGGGTAGTGGCTACACCTTC.

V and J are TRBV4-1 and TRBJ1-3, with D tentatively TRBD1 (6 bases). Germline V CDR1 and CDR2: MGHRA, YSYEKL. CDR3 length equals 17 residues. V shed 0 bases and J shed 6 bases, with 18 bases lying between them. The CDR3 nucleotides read TGCGCCAGCAGCCAAGATATACCCCCTGGGGGGGCAAACACCATATATTTT. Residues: CASSQDIPPGGANTIYF.

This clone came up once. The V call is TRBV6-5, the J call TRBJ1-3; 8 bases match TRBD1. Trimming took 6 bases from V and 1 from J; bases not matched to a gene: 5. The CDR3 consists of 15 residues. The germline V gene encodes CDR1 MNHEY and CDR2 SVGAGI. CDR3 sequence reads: CASSRDRRSGNTIYF. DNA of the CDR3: TGTGCCAGCAGCCGGGACAGGAGGTCTGGAAACACCATATATTTT.

The CDR3 DNA is TGTGCCAGCAGCTCTCGCTCTGGAAACACCATATATTTT. This gives the protein CASSSRSGNTIYF. The chain employs TRBV7-9 and TRBJ1-3; D is unclear. CDR3 length: 13 residues. V lost 4 bases and J 0 bases, leaving 4 bases between the germline ends. Germline V gives CDR1 SEHNR, CDR2 FQNEAQ (reference sequence).

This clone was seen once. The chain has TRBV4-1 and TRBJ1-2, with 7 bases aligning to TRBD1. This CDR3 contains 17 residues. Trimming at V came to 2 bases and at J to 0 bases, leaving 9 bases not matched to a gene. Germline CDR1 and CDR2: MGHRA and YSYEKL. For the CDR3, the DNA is TGCGCCAGCAGCCAAAATCTAGGGACAGCAGCTAACTATGGCTACACCTTC. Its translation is CASSQNLGTAANYGYTF.

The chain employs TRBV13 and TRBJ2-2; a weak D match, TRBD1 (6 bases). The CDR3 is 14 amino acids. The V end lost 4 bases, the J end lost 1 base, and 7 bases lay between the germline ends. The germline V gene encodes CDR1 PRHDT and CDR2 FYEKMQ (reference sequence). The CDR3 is CASSSGQNTGELFF. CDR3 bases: TGTGCCAGCAGCTCGGGACAGAACACCGGGGAGCTGTTTTTT.

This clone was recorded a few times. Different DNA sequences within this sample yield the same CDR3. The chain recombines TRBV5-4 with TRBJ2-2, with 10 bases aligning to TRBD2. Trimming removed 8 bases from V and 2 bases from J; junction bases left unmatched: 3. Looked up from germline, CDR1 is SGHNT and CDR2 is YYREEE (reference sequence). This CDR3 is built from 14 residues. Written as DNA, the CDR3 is TGTGCCAGTAGCGGGAGGACTAACACCGGGGAGCTGTTTTTT. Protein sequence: CASSGRTNTGELFF. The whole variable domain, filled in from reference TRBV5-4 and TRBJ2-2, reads ETGVTQSPTHLIKTRGQQVTLRCSSQSGHNTVSWYQQALGQGPQFIFQYYREEENGRGNFPPRFSGLQFPNYSSELNVNALELDDSALYLCASSGRTNTGELFFGEGSRLTVL.

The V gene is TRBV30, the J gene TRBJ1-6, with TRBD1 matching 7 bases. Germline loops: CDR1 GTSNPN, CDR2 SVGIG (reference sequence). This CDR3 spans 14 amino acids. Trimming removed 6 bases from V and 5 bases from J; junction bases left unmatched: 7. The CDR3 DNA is TGTGCCTGCAACGTGGACAGGAATAATTCACCCCTCCACTTT. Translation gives CACNVDRNNSPLHF.

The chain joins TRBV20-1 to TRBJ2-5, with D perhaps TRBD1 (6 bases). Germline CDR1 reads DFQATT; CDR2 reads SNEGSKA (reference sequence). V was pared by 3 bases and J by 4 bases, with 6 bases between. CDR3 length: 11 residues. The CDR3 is CSARTGETQYF. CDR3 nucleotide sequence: TGCAGTGCTAGGACAGGAGAGACCCAGTACTTC.

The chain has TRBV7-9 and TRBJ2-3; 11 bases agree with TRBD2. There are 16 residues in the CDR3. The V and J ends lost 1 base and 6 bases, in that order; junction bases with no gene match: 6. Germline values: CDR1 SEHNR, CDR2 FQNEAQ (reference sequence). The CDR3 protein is CASSLDASGGPDTQYF. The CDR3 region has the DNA TGTGCCAGCAGCTTAGATGCTAGCGGGGGGCCGGATACGCAGTATTTT. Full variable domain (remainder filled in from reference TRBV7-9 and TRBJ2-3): DTGVSQNPRHKITKRGQNVTFRCDPISEHNRLYWYRQTLGQGPEFLTYFQNEAQLEKSRLLSDRFSAERPKGSFSTLEIQRTEQGDSAMYLCASSLDASGGPDTQYFGPGTRLTVL.